This T cell receptor (beta chain) was recorded in a study of T cell clonality in common variable immunodeficiency. Findings and limits, study-wide: TCRbeta clonality was increased in CVID versus healthy controls. Fewer TCRbeta clones were shared among CVID subjects than controls. In common variable immunodeficiency, TCR beta chains reportedly carried fewer deletions and N-nucleotide insertions. Links between repertoire features and CVID complications were heterogeneity-limited.

This clone showed up just a few times. Its antigen is unknown. With the read ending 3 residues before the CDR3 end, the germline J gene is used to fill in that end. Most patients and controls had Caucasian heritage. CDR3 length: 16 amino acids. Germline V gene sequence: CDR1 SGHVS, CDR2 FNYEAQ. V lost 5 bases to trimming and J lost 5 bases, with 21 bases between them. TCRdb's copy holds only in-frame clones and misses some; the assay was immunoSEQ multiplex PCR. The specimen has around 13,000 clones, none found just once. The chain joins TRBV7-6 to TRBJ1-2, with a tentative D call TRBD1 (6 bases). The sample consisted of peripheral blood mononuclear cells. The TCR originated in a human donor with common variable immunodeficiency. The CDR3 loop is CASSKSYLRGGYGYTF. The sequenced part of the CDR3 DNA is TGTGCCAGCAGCAAGTCCTACCTTAGAGGGGGATATGGC.